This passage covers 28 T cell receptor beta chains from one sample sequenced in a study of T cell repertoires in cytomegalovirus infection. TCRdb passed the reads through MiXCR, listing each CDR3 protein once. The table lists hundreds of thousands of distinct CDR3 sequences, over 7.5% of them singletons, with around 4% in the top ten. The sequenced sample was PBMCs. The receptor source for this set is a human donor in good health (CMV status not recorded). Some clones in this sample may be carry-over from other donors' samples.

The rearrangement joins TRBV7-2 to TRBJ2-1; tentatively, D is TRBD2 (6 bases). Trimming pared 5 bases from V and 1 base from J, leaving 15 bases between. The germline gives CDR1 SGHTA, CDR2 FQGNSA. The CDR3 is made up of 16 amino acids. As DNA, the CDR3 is TGTGCCAGCAGCATTTTAGCGGTCAGGTCCTACAATGAGCAGTTCTTC. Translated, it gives CASSILAVRSYNEQFF.

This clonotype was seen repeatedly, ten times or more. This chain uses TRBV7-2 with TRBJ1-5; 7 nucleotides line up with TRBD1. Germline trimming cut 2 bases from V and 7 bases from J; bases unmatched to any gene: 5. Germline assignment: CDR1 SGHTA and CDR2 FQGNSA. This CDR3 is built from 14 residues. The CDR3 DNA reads TGTGCCAGCAGCTTACTGGCAGGGGGACAGCCCCAGCATTTT. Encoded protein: CASSLLAGGQPQHF. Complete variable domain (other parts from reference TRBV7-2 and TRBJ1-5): GAGVSQSPSNKVTEKGKDVELRCDPISGHTALYWYRQSLGQGLEFLIYFQGNSAPDKSGLPSDRFSAERTGGSVSTLTIQRTQQEDSAVYLCASSLLAGGQPQHFGDGTRLSIL.

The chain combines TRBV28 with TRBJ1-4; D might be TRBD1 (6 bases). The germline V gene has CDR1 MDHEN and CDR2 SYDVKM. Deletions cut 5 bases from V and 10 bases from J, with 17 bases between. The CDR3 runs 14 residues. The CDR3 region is CASSSRGGERKLFF. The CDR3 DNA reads TGTGCCAGCAGTAGTCGGGGGGGCGAAAGAAAACTGTTTTTT.

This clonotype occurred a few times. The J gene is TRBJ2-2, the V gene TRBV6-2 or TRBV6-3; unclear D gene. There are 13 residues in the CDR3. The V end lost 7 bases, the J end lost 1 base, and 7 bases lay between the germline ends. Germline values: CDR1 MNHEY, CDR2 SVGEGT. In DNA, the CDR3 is TGTGCCAGCATTCGACAGAACACCGGGGAGCTGTTTTTT. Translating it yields CASIRQNTGELFF.

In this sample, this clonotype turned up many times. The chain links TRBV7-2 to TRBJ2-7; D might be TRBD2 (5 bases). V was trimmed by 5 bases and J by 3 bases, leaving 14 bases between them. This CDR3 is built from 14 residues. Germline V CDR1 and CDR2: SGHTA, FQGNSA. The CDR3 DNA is TGTGCCAGCAGCCCTAGCCAGACCCTCTACGAGCAGTACTTC. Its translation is CASSPSQTLYEQYF.

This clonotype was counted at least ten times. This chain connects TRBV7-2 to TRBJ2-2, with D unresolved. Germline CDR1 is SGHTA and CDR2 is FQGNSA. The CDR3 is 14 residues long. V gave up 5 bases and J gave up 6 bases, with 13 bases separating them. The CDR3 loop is CASSGQKGPGELFF. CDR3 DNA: TGTGCCAGCAGCGGGCAGAAAGGACCCGGGGAGCTGTTTTTT.

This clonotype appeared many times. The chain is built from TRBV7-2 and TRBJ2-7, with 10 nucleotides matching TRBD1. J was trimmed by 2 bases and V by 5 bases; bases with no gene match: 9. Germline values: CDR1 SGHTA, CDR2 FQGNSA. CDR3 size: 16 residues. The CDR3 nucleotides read TGTGCCAGCAGCGGAGGCATTGGGACAGGGGCCTACGAGCAGTACTTC. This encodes CASSGGIGTGAYEQYF.

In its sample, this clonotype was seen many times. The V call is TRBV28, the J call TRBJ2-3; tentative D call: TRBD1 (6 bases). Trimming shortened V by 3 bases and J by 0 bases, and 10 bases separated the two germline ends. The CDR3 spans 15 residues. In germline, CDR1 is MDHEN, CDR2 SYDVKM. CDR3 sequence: CASSFLGASTDTQYF. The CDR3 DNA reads TGTGCCAGCAGTTTTCTGGGGGCTAGCACAGATACGCAGTATTTT.

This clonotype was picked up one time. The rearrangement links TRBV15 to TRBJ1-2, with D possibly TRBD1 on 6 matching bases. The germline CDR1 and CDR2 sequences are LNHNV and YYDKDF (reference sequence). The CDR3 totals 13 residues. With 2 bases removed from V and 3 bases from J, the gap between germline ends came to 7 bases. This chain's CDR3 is CATSRQGHYGYTF. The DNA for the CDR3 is TGTGCCACCAGCAGACAGGGGCACTATGGCTACACCTTC. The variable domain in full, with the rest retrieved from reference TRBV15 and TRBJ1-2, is DAMVIQNPRYQVTQFGKPVTLSCSQTLNHNVMYWYQQKSSQAPKLLFHYYDKDFNNEADTPDNFQSRRPNTSFCFLDIRSPGLGDTAMYLCATSRQGHYGYTFGSGTRLTVV.

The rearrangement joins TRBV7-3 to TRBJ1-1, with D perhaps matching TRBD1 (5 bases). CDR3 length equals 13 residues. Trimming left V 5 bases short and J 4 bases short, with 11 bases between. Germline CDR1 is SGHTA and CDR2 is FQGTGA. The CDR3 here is CASSRDGGTEAFF. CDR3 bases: TGTGCCAGCAGCCGGGACGGCGGCACTGAAGCTTTCTTT.

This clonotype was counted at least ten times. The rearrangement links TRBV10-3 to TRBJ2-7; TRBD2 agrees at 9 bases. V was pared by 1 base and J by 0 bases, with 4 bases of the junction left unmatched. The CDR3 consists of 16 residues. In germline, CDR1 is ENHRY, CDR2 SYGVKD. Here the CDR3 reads CAISEWLAGNSYEQYF. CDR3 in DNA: TGTGCCATCAGTGAGTGGCTAGCGGGAAACTCCTACGAGCAGTACTTC.

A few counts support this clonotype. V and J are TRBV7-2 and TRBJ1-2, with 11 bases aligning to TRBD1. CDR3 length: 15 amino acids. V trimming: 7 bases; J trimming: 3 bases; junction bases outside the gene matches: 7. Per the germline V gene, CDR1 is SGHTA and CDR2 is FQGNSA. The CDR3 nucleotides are TGTGCCAGCATCAAACCGGGACAGGGGGACTATGGCTACACCTTC. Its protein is CASIKPGQGDYGYTF.

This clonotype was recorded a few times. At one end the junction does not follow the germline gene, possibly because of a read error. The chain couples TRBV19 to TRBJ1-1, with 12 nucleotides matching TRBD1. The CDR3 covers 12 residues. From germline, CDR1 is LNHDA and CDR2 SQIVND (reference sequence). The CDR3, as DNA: TGTGCCAGTACACCGGGACAGGGGGCGCGGATCTTT. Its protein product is CASTPGQGARIF. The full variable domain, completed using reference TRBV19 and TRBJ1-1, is DGGITQSPKYLFRKEGQNVTLSCEQNLNHDAMYWYRQDPGQGLRLIYYSQIVNDFQKGDIAEGYSVSREKKESFPLTVTSAQKNPTAFYLCASTPGQGARIFGQGTRLTVV.

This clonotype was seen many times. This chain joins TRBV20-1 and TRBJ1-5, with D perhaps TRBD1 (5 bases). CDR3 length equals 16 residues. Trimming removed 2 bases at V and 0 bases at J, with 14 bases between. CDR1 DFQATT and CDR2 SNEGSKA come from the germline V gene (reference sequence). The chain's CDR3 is CSARLSGSYSNQPQHF. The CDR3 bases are TGCAGTGCTAGATTATCAGGGTCATATAGCAATCAGCCCCAGCATTTT.

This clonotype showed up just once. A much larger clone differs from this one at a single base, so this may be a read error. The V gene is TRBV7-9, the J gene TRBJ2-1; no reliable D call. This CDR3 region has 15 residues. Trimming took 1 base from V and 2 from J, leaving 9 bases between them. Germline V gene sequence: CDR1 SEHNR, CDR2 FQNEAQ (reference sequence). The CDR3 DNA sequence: TGTGCCAGCAGCTTAGGGGATGTGCCCTACAATGAGCAGTTCTTC. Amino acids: CASSLGDVPYNEQFF.

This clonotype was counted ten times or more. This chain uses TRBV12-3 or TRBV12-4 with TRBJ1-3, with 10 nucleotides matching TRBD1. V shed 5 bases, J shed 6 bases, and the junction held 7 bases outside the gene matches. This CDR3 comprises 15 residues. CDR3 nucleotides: TGTGCCAGCAGTGGGACAGGGGCCGAAAAAAACACCATATATTTT. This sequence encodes CASSGTGAEKNTIYF.

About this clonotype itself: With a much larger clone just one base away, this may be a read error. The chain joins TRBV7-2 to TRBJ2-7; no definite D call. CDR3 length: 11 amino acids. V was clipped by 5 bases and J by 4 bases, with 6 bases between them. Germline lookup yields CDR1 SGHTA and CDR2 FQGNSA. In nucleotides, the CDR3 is TGTACCAGCAGCGCCGAATACGAGCAGTACTTC. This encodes CTSSAEYEQYF.

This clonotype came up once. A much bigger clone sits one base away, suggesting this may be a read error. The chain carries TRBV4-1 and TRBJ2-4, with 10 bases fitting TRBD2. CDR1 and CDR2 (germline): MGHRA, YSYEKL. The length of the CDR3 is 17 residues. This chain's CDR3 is CASSRSLAGEAQNIQYF. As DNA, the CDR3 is TGTGCCAGCAGCCGGTCCCTAGCGGGAGAAGCCCAAAACATTCAGTACTTC.

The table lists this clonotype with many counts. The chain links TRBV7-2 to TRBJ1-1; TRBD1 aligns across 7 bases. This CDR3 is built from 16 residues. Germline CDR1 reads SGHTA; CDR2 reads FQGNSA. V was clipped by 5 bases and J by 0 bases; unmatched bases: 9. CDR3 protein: CASSPVSTGMNTEAFF. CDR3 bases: TGTGCCAGCAGCCCCGTGTCGACAGGGATGAACACTGAAGCTTTCTTT.

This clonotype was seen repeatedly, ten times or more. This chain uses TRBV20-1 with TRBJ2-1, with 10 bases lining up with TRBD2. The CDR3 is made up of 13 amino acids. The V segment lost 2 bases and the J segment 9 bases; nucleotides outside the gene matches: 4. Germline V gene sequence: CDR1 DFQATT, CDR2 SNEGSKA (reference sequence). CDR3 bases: TGCAGTGCTAGACTAGCGGGAGTCCGTGAGCAGTTCTTC. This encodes CSARLAGVREQFF.

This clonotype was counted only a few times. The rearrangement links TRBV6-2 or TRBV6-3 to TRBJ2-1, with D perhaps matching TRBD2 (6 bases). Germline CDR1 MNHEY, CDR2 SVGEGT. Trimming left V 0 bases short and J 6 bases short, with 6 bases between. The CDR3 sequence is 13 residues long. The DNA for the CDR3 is TGTGCCAGCAGTTACTCCGGGAGCAATGAGCAGTTCTTC. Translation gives CASSYSGSNEQFF.

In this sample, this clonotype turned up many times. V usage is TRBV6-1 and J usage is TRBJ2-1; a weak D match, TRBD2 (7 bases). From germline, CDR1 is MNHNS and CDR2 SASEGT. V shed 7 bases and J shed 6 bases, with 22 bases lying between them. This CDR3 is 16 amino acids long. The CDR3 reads CASTSGGGARFNEQFF. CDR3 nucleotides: TGTGCCAGCACCTCGGGTGGGGGGGCCAGATTCAATGAGCAGTTCTTC.

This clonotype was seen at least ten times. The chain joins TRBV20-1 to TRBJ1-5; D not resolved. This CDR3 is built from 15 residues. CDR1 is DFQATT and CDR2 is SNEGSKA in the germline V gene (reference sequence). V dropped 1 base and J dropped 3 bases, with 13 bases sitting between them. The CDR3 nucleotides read TGCAGTGCTAGAGCCTCGGGAGGGAACAATCAGCCCCAGCATTTT. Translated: CSARASGGNNQPQHF.

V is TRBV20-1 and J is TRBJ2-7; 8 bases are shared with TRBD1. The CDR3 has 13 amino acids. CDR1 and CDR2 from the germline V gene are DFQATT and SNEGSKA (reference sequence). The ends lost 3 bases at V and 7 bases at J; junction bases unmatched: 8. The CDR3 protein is CSARNRGAGEQYF. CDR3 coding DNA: TGCAGTGCTAGGAACAGGGGGGCAGGAGAGCAGTACTTC.

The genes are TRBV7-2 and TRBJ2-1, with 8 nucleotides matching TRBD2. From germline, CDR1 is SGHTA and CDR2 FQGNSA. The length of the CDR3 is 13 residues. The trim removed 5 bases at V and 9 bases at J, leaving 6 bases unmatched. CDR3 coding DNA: TGTGCCAGCAGCATCGGACTAGCCGGTGAGCAGTTCTTC. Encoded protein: CASSIGLAGEQFF.

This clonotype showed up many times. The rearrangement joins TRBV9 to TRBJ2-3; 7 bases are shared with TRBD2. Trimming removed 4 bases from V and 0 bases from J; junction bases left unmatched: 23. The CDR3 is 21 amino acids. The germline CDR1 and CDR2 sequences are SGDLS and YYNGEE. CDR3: CASSPDPTSGGPTPSTDTQYF. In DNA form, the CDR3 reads TGTGCCAGCAGCCCCGACCCAACTTCGGGGGGTCCTACTCCCAGCACAGATACGCAGTATTTT.

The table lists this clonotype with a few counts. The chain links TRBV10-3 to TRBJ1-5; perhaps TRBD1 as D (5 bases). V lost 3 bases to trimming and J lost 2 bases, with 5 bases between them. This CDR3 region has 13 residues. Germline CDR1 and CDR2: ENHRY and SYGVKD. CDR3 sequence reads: CAISEGGNQPQHF. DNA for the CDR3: TGTGCCATCAGTGAAGGGGGCAATCAGCCCCAGCATTTT.

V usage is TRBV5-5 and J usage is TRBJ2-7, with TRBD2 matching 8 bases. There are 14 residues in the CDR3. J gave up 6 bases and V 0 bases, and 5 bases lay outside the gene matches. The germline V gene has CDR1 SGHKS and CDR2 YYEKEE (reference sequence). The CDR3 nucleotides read TGTGCCAGCAGCTTGGAAGCGGGAGTACCCGAGCAGTACTTC. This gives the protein CASSLEAGVPEQYF.